This TCR beta chain was found in a study of blood T cell repertoires in COVID-19. Trimming left V 6 bases short and J 1 base short, with 16 bases between. Germline-derived CDR1 and CDR2 are SEHNR and FQNEAQ (reference sequence). The CDR3 is 16 residues long. In the source study's methods: How many nucleated cells were present was estimated from reference gene primer amplification. Some clones are missing from TCRdb's copy, which holds only in-frame ones; the method was immunoSEQ multiplex PCR. V, J and clone size reflect that table, while D and trimming were determined from the DNA. Here the sample spans 170,000 or so clones, around 86% being singletons.

The V gene is TRBV7-9, the J gene TRBJ2-4, with TRBD1 as a possible D gene (6 bases). The clonotype comes from a woman between 70 and 85 years old with COVID-19, enrolled during active disease. Sequencing was performed on peripheral blood. The CDR3 sequence is CASSSPPGDAKNIQYF. The DNA of the CDR3 is TGTGCCAGCAGTTCCCCCCCAGGGGATGCCAAAAACATTCAGTACTTC.